These 5 T cell receptor beta chains originate from one sample sequenced in a study of blood T cell repertoires in COVID-19. Method: immunoSEQ multiplex PCR; TCRdb's copy keeps in-frame clones and lacks some. This sample has over 300,000 clones; 89% occur once, and the top ten carry roughly 6.5%. The sequenced sample consisted of peripheral blood. The receptors were gathered from a man aged 18 to 35 who had recovered from COVID-19.

This clone turned up a few times. This rearrangement joins TRBV9 to TRBJ2-3; D might be TRBD2 (6 bases). This CDR3 has 15 residues. V was trimmed by 1 base and J by 2 bases, leaving 11 bases between them. Germline V gene data show CDR1 as SGDLS and CDR2 as YYNGEE. The CDR3 DNA follows: TGTGCCAGCAGCGTATTGGAGGGAGACACAGATACGCAGTATTTT. Protein: CASSVLEGDTDTQYF.

With regard to this clone: This sample includes further DNA sequences coding for the same CDR3. J is TRBJ2-5 and V is TRBV18; possibly TRBD1 for D (5 bases). This CDR3 region has 13 residues. Trimming stripped 3 bases from V and 2 bases from J, with 7 bases between. Germline CDR1 reads KGHSH; CDR2 reads LQKENI. CDR3 bases: TGTGCCAGCTCACCGGGGCAGCAAGAGACCCAGTACTTC. Its protein is CASSPGQQETQYF. The entire variable domain, with the rest obtained from reference TRBV18 and TRBJ2-5, is as follows: NAGVMQNPRHLVRRRGQEARLRCSPMKGHSHVYWYRQLPEEGLKFMVYLQKENIIDESGMPKERFSAEFPKEGPSILRIQQVVRGDSAAYFCASSPGQQETQYFGPGTRLLVL.

The chain links TRBV13 to TRBJ2-1; 8 nucleotides align to TRBD2. With V trimmed by 3 bases and J by 4 bases, 11 bases remained unmatched. Per germline, CDR1 PRHDT and CDR2 FYEKMQ (reference sequence). CDR3 size: 17 residues. The CDR3 region has the DNA TGTGCCAGCAGCTTCTCTCAACTAGCGGAGGCGTACAATGAGCAGTTCTTC. Protein sequence: CASSFSQLAEAYNEQFF.

This chain connects TRBV19 to TRBJ2-7; 8 positions match TRBD1. Trimming removed 5 bases from V and 3 bases from J; junction bases left unmatched: 6. Looked up from germline, CDR1 is LNHDA and CDR2 is SQIVND (reference sequence). This CDR3 is 14 amino acids long. CDR3 amino acids: CASSAGTGHYEQYF. For the CDR3, the DNA is TGTGCCAGTAGTGCCGGGACAGGCCACTACGAGCAGTACTTC.

This clone was observed a single time. This chain's CDR3 is CASSLASGGTYEQYF. In DNA form, the CDR3 reads TGCGCCAGCAGCTTGGCGTCAGGGGGGACCTACGAGCAGTACTTC. The V gene is TRBV5-1, the J gene TRBJ2-7; tentatively, D is TRBD1 (7 bases). CDR3 size: 15 residues. V was clipped by 0 bases and J by 2 bases, with 12 bases between them. CDR1 and CDR2 (germline): SGHRS, YFSETQ.